This T cell receptor beta chain was recorded in a study of cytomegalovirus exposure and HLA in healthy donors. Findings of the study overall: In a later analysis, TCR beta V- and J-gene trimming was associated with a missense DCLRE1C variant. TCR sequences were mostly rare, though some public TCRs occurred in many donors. Testing in vitro showed a few CMV-associated chains specific for CMV antigens.

The V gene's germline CDR1 is ENHRY and CDR2 SYGVKD. Unmatched junction bases numbered 4, after V lost 6 bases and J lost 9 bases. There are 12 residues in the CDR3. A multiplex PCR was run with 60 Vbeta primers and 13 Jbeta primers. The protocol was immunoSEQ multiplex PCR, while the TCRdb copy is restricted to in-frame clones and leaves out a portion. The sample consists of about 160,000 clones, approximately 80% of them appearing once. As concerns this clone: The antigen remains undetermined.

The rearrangement joins TRBV10-3 to TRBJ2-1, with 8 bases aligning to TRBD2. The TCR sequence derives from a man in his fifties or sixties in good health and CMV-seropositive. The sample was PBMCs. The CDR3 nucleotides are TGTGCCATCAGGCCCGGGGGGGGTGAGCAGTTCTTC. Its protein product is CAIRPGGGEQFF.